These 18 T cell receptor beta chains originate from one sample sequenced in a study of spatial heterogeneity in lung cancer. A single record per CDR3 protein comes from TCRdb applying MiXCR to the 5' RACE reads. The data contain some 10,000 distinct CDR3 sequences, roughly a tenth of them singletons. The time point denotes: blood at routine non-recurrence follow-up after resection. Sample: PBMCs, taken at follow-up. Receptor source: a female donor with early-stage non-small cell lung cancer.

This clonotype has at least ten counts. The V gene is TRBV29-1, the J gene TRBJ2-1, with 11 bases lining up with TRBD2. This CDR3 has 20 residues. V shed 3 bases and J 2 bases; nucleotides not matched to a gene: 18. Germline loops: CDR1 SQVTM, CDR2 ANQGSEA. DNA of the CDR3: TGCAGCGTTGACACAGATCTACTTTCTCCTAGCGGGAGGCCCTACAATGAGCAGTTCTTC. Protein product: CSVDTDLLSPSGRPYNEQFF.

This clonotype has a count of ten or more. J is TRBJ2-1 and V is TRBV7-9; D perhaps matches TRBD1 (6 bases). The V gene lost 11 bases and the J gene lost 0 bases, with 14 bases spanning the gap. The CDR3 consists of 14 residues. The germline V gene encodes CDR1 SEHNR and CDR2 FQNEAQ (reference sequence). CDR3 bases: TGTGCCGGAAAGGACAGCGGCTCCTACAATGAGCAGTTCTTC. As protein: CAGKDSGSYNEQFF.

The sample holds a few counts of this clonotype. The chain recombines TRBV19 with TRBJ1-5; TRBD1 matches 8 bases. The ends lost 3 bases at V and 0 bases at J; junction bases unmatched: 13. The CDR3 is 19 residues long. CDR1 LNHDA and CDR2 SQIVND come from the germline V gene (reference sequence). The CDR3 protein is CASSITGQGALPSNQPQHF. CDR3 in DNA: TGTGCCAGTAGTATTACGGGGCAGGGGGCTCTACCTAGCAATCAGCCCCAGCATTTT. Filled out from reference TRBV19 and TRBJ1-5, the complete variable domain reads DGGITQSPKYLFRKEGQNVTLSCEQNLNHDAMYWYRQDPGQGLRLIYYSQIVNDFQKGDIAEGYSVSREKKESFPLTVTSAQKNPTAFYLCASSITGQGALPSNQPQHFGDGTRLSIL.

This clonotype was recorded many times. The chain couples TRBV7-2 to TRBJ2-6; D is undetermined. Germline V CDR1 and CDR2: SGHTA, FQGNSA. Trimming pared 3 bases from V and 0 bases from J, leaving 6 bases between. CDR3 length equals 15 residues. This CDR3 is CASSFRISGANVLTF. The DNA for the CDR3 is TGTGCCAGCAGCTTTAGGATCTCTGGGGCCAACGTCCTGACTTTC.

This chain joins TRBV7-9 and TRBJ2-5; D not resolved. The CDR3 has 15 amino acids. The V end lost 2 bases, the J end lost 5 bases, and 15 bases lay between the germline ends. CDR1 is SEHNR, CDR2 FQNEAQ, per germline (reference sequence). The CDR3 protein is CASSLPGLPGETQYF. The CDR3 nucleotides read TGTGCCAGCAGCTTACCAGGCCTCCCGGGCGAGACCCAGTACTTC.

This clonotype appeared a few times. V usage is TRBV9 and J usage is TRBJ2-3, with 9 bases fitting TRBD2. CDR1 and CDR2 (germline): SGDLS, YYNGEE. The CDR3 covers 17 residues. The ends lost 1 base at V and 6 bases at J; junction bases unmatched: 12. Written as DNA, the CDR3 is TGTGCCAGCAGCGTATCCTCATCAGGGCTAGCGGGGGATACGCAGTATTTT. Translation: CASSVSSSGLAGDTQYF.

The CDR3 sequence is CASSSGPESKLFF. The CDR3 bases are TGTGCCAGCAGCTCCGGACCTGAGAGCAAACTGTTTTTT. This chain joins TRBV7-7 and TRBJ1-4; D is unresolved. CDR1 is SSHAT, CDR2 FNYEAQ, per germline (reference sequence). The V and J ends lost 4 bases and 11 bases respectively, with 14 bases between them. This CDR3 comprises 13 residues.

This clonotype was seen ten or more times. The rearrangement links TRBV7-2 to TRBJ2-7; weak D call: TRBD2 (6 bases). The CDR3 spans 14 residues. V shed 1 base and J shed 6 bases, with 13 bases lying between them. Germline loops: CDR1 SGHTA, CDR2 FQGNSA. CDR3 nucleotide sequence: TGTGCCAGCAGCTTAGGAGGGTCCGGGGGCGAGCAGTACTTC. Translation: CASSLGGSGGEQYF.

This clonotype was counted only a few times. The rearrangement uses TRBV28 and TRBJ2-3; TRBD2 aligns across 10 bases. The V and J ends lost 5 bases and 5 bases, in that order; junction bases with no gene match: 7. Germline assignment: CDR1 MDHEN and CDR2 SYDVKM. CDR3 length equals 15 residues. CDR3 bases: TGTGCCAGCAGTCGGACTAGCGGAGGGGTAGATACGCAGTATTTT. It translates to CASSRTSGGVDTQYF.

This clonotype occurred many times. CDR3 region: CASSQQINQPQHF. Written as DNA, the CDR3 is TGCGCCAGCAGCCAACAGATCAATCAGCCCCAGCATTTT. The V and J genes are TRBV4-1 and TRBJ1-5; D unclear. This CDR3 is 13 amino acids long. The ends were cut back, 2 bases at V and 3 bases at J, with 5 bases in the middle. Germline V gene sequence: CDR1 MGHRA, CDR2 YSYEKL.

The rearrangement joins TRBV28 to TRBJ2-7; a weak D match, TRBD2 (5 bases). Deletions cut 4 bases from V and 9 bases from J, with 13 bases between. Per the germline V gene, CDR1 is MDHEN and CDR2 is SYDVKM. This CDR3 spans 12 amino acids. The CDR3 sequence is CASSSERRGQYV. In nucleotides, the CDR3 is TGTGCCAGCAGTTCCGAACGACGGGGGCAGTACGTC.

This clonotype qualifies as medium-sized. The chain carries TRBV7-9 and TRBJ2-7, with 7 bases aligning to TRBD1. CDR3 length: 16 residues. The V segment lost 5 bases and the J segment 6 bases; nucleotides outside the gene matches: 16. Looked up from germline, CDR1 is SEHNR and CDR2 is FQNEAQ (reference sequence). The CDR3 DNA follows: TGTGCCAGCAGCCCGACCGCCGGGACAGTTATCTCCGAGCAGTACGTC. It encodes CASSPTAGTVISEQYV.

The CDR3 here is CASSYSMGQGARTDTQYF. CDR3 nucleotide sequence: TGTGCCAGCAGTTACTCGATGGGACAGGGGGCGAGAACAGATACGCAGTATTTT. V gene TRBV6-2 or TRBV6-3 combines with J gene TRBJ2-3; the match to TRBD1 covers 12 bases. Germline assignment: CDR1 MNHEY and CDR2 SVGEGT. The CDR3 contains 18 residues. The V segment lost 0 bases and the J segment 3 bases; nucleotides outside the gene matches: 7.

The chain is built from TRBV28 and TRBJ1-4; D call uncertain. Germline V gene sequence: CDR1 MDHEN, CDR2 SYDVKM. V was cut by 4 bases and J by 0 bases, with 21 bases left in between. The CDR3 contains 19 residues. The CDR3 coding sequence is TGTGCCAGCAGTTCAACCTTGACCGGCACAGAATCAACTAATGAAAAACTGTTTTTT. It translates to CASSSTLTGTESTNEKLFF.

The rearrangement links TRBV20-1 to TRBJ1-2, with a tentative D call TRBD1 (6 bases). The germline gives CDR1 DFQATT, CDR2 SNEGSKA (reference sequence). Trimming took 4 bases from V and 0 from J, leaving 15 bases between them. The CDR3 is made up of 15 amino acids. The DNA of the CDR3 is TGCAGTGCTAAGCAGGGGTTTATAGCTAACTATGGCTACACCTTC. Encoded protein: CSAKQGFIANYGYTF.

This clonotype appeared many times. The CDR3 here is CASRSGTNYEQYF. The CDR3 DNA is TGCGCCAGCAGGAGTGGAACCAACTACGAGCAGTACTTC. The V gene is TRBV10-2, the J gene TRBJ2-7; unclear D gene. V dropped 6 bases and J dropped 3 bases, with 12 bases sitting between them. There are 13 residues in the CDR3. Germline V lookup: CDR1 WSHSY, CDR2 SAAADI.

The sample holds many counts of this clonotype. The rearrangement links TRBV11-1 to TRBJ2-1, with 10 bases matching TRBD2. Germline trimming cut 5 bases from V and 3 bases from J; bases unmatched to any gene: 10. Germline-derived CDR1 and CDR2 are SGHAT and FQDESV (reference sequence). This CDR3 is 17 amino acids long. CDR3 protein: CASSPVSGRALYNEQFF. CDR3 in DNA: TGTGCCAGCAGCCCGGTCAGCGGGAGGGCCCTCTACAATGAGCAGTTCTTC.

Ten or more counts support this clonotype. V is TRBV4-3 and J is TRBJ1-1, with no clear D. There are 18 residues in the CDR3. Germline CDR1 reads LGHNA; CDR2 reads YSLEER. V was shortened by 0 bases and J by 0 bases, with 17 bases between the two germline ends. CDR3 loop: CASSQDLWGADLNTEAFF. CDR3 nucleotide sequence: TGCGCCAGCAGCCAAGATCTCTGGGGTGCAGACTTGAACACTGAAGCTTTCTTT.